Each of the 8 T cell receptor beta chains below was sequenced from the same sample in a study of T cells in Graves' hyperthyroidism and ophthalmopathy. Authors of the study amplified TCR beta CDR3 regions from RNA transcripts. In the first-round RT-PCR of the TCR CDR3, the HTBI primer set was used. Using its own MiXCR run on the multiplex PCR reads, TCRdb lists one record per CDR3 protein. The sample contains approximately 530,000 distinct CDR3 sequences, over 15% of which appear only once. Sequencing used blood. Source of these receptors: a woman under 30 with Graves' hyperthyroidism.

This clonotype was observed many times. CDR3 sequence: CSARVGGLETQYF. CDR3 nucleotide sequence: TGCAGTGCTAGAGTGGGGGGCCTAGAGACCCAGTACTTC. The chain combines TRBV20-1 with TRBJ2-5; either TRBD1 or TRBD2 may fit D (6 bases each). The V and J ends lost 1 base and 4 bases respectively, with 10 bases between them. Germline V CDR1 and CDR2: DFQATT, SNEGSKA (reference sequence). The CDR3 length is 13 residues.

This clonotype was observed many times. The chain recombines TRBV7-9 with TRBJ2-1, with TRBD2 as a possible D gene (6 bases). There are 13 residues in the CDR3. CDR1 is SEHNR, CDR2 FQNEAQ, per germline (reference sequence). V lost 4 bases and J 7 bases, leaving 11 bases between the germline ends. CDR3 residues: CASSWTIGNEQFF. CDR3 DNA sequence: TGTGCCAGCAGCTGGACTATCGGGAATGAGCAGTTCTTC.

This clonotype was seen at least ten times. V usage is TRBV29-1 and J usage is TRBJ1-2; D ambiguous. The V end was cut by 4 bases, the J end by 0 bases, with 9 bases between. From germline, CDR1 is SQVTM and CDR2 ANQGSEA. The CDR3 length is 13 residues. Here the CDR3 DNA reads TGCAGCGTTGGGGTGGGAGCTAACTATGGCTACACCTTC. It translates to CSVGVGANYGYTF.

This clonotype showed up just a few times. The gene calls are TRBV24-1 and TRBJ2-7; TRBD1 matches at 10 bases. Germline CDR1 and CDR2: KGHDR and SFDVKD. The CDR3 extends over 17 amino acids. V lost 2 bases, J lost 1 base, and 7 bases stayed unmatched. CDR3 nucleotides: TGTGCCACCAGTGATTGGGAACCGGGACAGGGGTCCTACGAGCAGTACTTC. Translated, it gives CATSDWEPGQGSYEQYF.

This rearrangement joins TRBV27 to TRBJ2-2; 14 bases map to TRBD2. The CDR3 covers 19 residues. Germline V gene sequence: CDR1 MNHEY, CDR2 SMNVEV (reference sequence). V shed 6 bases, J shed 5 bases, and the junction held 14 bases outside the gene matches. The CDR3 DNA follows: TGTGCCAGCAGCAGCCAGGGACTAGCGGGGGTCGGAACAACCGGGGAGCTGTTTTTT. Residues: CASSSQGLAGVGTTGELFF.

The CDR3 protein is CASSYAGRDYGYTF. CDR3 DNA sequence: TGTGCCAGCAGTTACGCGGGCAGGGACTATGGCTACACCTTC. V is TRBV6-2 or TRBV6-3 and J is TRBJ1-2; D may be TRBD1 (5 bases). The CDR3 consists of 14 residues. CDR1 MNHEY and CDR2 SVGEGT come from the germline V gene. With 2 bases removed from V and 3 bases from J, the gap between germline ends came to 10 bases.

This clonotype was seen a handful of times. The chain has TRBV10-3 and TRBJ1-1; 9 bases are a match to TRBD1. This CDR3 has 15 residues. CDR1 ENHRY and CDR2 SYGVKD come from the germline V gene. Germline trimming cut 6 bases from V and 3 bases from J; bases unmatched to any gene: 8. CDR3 sequence: CAIRNPGQGHTEAFF. Written as DNA, the CDR3 is TGTGCCATCAGGAACCCGGGACAGGGACACACTGAAGCTTTCTTT.

This clonotype was seen at least ten times. The J gene is TRBJ2-3, the V gene TRBV15; 10 bases match TRBD1. CDR1 and CDR2 (germline): LNHNV, YYDKDF (reference sequence). CDR3 length: 18 amino acids. Trimming cost V 6 bases and J 5 bases; bases outside gene matches: 17. The CDR3 protein is CATSSIGQGDLEEDTQYF. CDR3 DNA sequence: TGTGCCACCAGTAGTATAGGACAGGGGGACCTCGAGGAAGATACGCAGTATTTT.